Listed here are 6 T cell receptor beta chains from one sample, sequenced in a study of cytomegalovirus exposure and HLA in healthy donors. PCR used 60 Vbeta primers and 13 Jbeta primers. TCRdb's table, derived via immunoSEQ multiplex PCR, lists solely in-frame clones and lacks some. The table records roughly 120,000 clones, approximately 70% of them present only once. The sequencing input was PBMCs. The receptors stem from a young man in good health and CMV-seropositive.

This chain joins TRBV5-1 and TRBJ1-3; perhaps TRBD1 as D (6 bases). The germline V gene has CDR1 SGHRS and CDR2 YFSETQ. V lost 4 bases, J lost 0 bases, and 14 bases lay in between. The CDR3 covers 16 residues. The CDR3 region has the DNA TGCGCCAGCAGCCCAAGTACAGGGTACTCTGGAAACACCATATATTTT. The encoded protein is CASSPSTGYSGNTIYF.

A few counts support this clone. The chain links TRBV2 to TRBJ2-7, with 7 bases aligning to TRBD1. The germline V gene encodes CDR1 SNHLY and CDR2 FYNNEI. The V gene end was trimmed by 0 bases and the J gene end by 13 bases; junction bases not matched to a gene: 6. This CDR3 contains 12 residues. Here the CDR3 reads CASSEAVTGSYF. In DNA, the CDR3 is TGTGCCAGCAGTGAAGCGGTGACAGGGAGCTACTTC. The full variable domain, its missing parts supplied by reference TRBV2 and TRBJ2-7, is EPEVTQTPSHQVTQMGQEVILRCVPISNHLYFYWYRQILGQKVEFLVSFYNNEISEKSEIFDDQFSVERPDGSNFTLKIRSTKLEDSAMYFCASSEAVTGSYFGPGTRLTVT.

This clone was counted only a few times. The chain uses TRBV12-5 and TRBJ1-5; D might be TRBD1 (5 bases). The CDR3 runs to 14 residues. In germline, CDR1 is LGHNT, CDR2 FRNRAP. Deletions cut 4 bases from V and 4 bases from J, with 11 bases between. CDR3 coding DNA: TGTGCTAGTGGTTACATACAGGCGAATCAGCCCCAGCATTTT. It specifies CASGYIQANQPQHF.

This clone appeared a few times. The V call is TRBV28, the J call TRBJ1-2, with D possibly TRBD1 on 6 matching bases. The germline V and J ends were trimmed by 6 bases and 4 bases, with 12 bases remaining between them. This CDR3 contains 13 residues. CDR1 MDHEN and CDR2 SYDVKM come from the germline V gene. In nucleotides, the CDR3 is TGTGCCAGCAGCCAGACAGGAATCTATGGCTACACCTTC. Protein sequence: CASSQTGIYGYTF.

The chain joins TRBV7-2 to TRBJ2-3; possible D gene TRBD1, 6 bases. Germline CDR1 reads SGHTA; CDR2 reads FQGNSA. Trimming took 2 bases from V and 2 from J, leaving 11 bases between them. This CDR3 is built from 15 residues. The CDR3 sequence is CASSLRGIPTDTQYF. The CDR3 coding sequence is TGTGCCAGCAGCTTAAGGGGGATCCCCACAGATACGCAGTATTTT. The whole variable domain, remainder taken from reference TRBV7-2 and TRBJ2-3, is GAGVSQSPSNKVTEKGKDVELRCDPISGHTALYWYRQSLGQGLEFLIYFQGNSAPDKSGLPSDRFSAERTGGSVSTLTIQRTQQEDSAVYLCASSLRGIPTDTQYFGPGTRLTVL.

V usage is TRBV6-5 and J usage is TRBJ2-3; TRBD2 aligns across 12 bases. Unmatched junction bases numbered 5, after V lost 4 bases and J lost 3 bases. The germline V gene has CDR1 MNHEY and CDR2 SVGAGI. This CDR3 is 16 amino acids long. CDR3 sequence (DNA): TGTGCCAGCAGTTCCGACGGGACTAGCGGGACAGATACGCAGTATTTT. Residues: CASSSDGTSGTDTQYF.